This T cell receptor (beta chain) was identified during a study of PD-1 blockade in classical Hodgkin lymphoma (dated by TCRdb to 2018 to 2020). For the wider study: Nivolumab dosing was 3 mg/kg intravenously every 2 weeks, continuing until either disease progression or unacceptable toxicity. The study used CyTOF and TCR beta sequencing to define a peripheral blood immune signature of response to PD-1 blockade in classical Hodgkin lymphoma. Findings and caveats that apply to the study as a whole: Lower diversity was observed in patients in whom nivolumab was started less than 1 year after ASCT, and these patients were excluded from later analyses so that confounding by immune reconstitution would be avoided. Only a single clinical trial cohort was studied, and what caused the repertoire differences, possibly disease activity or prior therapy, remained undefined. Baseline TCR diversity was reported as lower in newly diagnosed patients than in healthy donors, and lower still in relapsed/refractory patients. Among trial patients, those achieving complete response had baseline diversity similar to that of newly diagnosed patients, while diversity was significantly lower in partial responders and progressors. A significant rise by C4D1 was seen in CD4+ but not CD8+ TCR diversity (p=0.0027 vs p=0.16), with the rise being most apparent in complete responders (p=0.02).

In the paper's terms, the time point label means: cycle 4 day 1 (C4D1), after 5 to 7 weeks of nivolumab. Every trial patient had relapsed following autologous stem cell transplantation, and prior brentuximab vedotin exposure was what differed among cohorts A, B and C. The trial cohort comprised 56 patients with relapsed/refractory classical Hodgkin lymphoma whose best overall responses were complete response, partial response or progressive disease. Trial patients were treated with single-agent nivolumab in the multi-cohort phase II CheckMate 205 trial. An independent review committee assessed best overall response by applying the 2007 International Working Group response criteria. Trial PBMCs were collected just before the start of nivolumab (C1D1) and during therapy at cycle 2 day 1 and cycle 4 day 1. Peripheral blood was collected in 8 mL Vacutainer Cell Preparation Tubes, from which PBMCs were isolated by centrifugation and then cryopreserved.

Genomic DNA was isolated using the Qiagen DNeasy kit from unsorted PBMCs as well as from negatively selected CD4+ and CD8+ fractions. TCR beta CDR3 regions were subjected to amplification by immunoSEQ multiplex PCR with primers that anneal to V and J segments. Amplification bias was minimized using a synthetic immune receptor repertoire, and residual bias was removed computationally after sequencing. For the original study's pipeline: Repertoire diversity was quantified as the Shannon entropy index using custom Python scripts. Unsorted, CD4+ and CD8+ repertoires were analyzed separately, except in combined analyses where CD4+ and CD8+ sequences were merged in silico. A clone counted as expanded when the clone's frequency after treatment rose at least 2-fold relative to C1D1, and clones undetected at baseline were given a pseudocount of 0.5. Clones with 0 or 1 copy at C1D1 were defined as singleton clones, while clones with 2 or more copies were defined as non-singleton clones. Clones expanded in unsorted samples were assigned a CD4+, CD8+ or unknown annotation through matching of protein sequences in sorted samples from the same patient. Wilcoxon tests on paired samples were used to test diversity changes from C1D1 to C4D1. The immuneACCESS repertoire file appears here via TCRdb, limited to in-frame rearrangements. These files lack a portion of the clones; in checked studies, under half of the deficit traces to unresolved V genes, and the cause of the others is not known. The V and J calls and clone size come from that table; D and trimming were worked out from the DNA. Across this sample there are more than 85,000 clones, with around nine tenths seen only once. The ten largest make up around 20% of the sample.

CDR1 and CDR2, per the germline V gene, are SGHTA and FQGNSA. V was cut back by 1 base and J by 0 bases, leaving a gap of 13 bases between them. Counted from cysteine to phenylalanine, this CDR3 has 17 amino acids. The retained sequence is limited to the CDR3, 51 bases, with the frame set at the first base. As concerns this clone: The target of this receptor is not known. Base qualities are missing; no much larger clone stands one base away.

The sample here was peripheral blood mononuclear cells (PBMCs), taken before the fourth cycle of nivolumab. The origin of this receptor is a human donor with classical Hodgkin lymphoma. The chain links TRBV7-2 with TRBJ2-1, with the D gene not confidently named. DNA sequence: TGTGCCAGCAGCTTAGAAGGCAGGCCAAGCTCCTACAATGAGCAGTTCTTC. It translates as CASSLEGRPSSYNEQFF.